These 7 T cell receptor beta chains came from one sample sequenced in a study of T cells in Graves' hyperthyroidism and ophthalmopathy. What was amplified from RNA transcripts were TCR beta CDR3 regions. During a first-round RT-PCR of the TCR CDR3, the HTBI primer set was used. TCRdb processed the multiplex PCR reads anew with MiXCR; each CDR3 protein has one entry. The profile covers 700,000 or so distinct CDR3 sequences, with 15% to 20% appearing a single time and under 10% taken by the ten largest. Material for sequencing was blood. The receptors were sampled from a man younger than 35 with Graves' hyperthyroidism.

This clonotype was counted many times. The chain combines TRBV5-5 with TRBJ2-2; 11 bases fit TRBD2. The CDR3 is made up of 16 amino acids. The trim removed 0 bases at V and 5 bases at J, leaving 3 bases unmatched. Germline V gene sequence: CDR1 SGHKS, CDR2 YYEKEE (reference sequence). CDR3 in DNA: TGTGCCAGCAGCTTGGCAACTAGCGGGAGAACCGGGGAGCTGTTTTTT. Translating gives CASSLATSGRTGELFF.

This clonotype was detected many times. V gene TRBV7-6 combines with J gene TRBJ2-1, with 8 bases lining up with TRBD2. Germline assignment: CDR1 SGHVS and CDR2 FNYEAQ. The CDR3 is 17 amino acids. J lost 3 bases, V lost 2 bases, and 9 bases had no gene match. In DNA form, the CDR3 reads TGTGCCAGCAGCTTAACTAGGACTAGCAGATTCTACAATGAGCAGTTCTTC. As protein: CASSLTRTSRFYNEQFF.

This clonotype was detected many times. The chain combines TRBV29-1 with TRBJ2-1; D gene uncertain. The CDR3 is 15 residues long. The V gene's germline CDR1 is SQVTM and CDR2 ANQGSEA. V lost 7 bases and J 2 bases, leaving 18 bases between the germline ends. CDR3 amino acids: CSAFSFAAAYNEQFF. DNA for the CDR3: TGCAGCGCATTCTCGTTCGCGGCAGCCTACAATGAGCAGTTCTTC.

The CDR3 here is CANRGLGNTDTQYF. The CDR3 nucleotides read TGTGCCAACCGGGGTCTTGGGAACACAGATACGCAGTATTTT. The V gene is TRBV6-1, the J gene TRBJ2-3; a weak D match, TRBD2 (5 bases). Germline-derived CDR1 and CDR2 are MNHNS and SASEGT. Trimming took 10 bases from V and 2 from J, leaving 16 bases between them. There are 14 residues in the CDR3.

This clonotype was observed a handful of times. The CDR3 reads CSASLGSNGYTF. In DNA form, the CDR3 reads TGCAGTGCTAGTTTGGGGTCTAATGGCTACACCTTC. This chain joins TRBV20-1 and TRBJ1-2, with D hard to call. Looked up from germline, CDR1 is DFQATT and CDR2 is SNEGSKA (reference sequence). V was cut by 3 bases and J by 6 bases, with 11 bases left in between. This CDR3 has 12 residues.

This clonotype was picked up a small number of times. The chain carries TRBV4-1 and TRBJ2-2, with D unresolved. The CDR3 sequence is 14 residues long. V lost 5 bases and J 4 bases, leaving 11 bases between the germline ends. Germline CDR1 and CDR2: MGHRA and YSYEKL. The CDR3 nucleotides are TGCGCCAGCAGCAAAGGAACTCGCACCGGGGAGCTGTTTTTT. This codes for CASSKGTRTGELFF.

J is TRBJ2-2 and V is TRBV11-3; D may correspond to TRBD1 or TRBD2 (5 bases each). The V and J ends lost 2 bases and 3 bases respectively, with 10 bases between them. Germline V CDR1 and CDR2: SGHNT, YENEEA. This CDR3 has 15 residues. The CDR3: CASSLQGEHTGELFF. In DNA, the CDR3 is TGTGCCAGCAGCTTACAAGGGGAGCACACCGGGGAGCTGTTTTTT.